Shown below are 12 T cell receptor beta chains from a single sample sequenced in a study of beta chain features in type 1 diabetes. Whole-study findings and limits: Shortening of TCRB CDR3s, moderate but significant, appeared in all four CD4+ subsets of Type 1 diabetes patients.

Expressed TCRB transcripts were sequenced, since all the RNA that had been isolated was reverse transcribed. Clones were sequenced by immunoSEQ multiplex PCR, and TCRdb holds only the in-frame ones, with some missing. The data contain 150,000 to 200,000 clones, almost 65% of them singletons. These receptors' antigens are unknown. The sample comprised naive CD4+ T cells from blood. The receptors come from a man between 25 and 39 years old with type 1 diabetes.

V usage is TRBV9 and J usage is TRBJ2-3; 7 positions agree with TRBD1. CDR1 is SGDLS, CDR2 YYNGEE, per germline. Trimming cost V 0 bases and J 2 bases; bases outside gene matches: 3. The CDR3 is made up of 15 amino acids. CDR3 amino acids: CASSVGQGYTDTQYF. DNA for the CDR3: TGTGCCAGCAGCGTAGGACAGGGTTACACAGATACGCAGTATTTT.

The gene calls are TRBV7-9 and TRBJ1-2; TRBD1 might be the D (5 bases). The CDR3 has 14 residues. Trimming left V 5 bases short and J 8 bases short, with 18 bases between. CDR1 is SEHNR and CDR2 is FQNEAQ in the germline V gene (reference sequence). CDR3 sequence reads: CASSEGDSPRGYTF. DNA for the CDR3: TGTGCCAGCAGCGAGGGAGACAGTCCTAGGGGCTACACCTTC.

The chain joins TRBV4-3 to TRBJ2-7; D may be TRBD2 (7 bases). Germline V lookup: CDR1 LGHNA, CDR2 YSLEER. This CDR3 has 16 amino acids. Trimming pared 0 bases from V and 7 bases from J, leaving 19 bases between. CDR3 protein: CASSQDSGGPPLEQYF. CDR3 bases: TGCGCCAGCAGCCAAGATTCGGGGGGCCCCCCTTTGGAGCAGTACTTC.

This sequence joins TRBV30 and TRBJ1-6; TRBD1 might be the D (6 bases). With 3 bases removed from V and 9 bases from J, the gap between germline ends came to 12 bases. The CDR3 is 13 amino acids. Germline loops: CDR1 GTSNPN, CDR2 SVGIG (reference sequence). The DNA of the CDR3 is TGTGCCTGGAGAGCCACAGGGTCTTCACCCCTCCACTTT. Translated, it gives CAWRATGSSPLHF.

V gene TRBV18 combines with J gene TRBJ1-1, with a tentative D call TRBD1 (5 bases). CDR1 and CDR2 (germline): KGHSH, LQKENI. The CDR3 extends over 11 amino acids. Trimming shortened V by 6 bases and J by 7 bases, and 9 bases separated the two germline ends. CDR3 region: CASSVGVEAFF. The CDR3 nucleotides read TGTGCCAGCTCGGTAGGGGTTGAAGCTTTCTTT. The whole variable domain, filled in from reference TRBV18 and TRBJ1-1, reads NAGVMQNPRHLVRRRGQEARLRCSPMKGHSHVYWYRQLPEEGLKFMVYLQKENIIDESGMPKERFSAEFPKEGPSILRIQQVVRGDSAAYFCASSVGVEAFFGQGTRLTVV.

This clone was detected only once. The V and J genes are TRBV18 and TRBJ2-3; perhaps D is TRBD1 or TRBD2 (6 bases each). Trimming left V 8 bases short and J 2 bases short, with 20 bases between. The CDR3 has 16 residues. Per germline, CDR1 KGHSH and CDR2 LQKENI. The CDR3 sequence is CASARSTGASTDTQYF. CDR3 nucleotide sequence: TGTGCCAGCGCGCGGAGTACGGGGGCCTCCACAGATACGCAGTATTTT.

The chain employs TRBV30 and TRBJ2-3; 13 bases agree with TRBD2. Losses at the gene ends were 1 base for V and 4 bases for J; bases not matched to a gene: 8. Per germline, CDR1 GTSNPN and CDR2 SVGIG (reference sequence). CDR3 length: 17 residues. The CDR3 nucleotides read TGTGCCTGGAGTGGAAGGGCGACTAGCGGGGGGTCAGATACGCAGTATTTT. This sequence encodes CAWSGRATSGGSDTQYF.

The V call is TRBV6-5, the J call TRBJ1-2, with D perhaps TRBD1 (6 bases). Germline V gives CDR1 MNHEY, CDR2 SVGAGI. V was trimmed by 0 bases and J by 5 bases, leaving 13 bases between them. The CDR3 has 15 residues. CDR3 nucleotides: TGTGCCAGCAGTTACTCGGGCTCAGGGGTTTATGGCTACACCTTC. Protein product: CASSYSGSGVYGYTF.

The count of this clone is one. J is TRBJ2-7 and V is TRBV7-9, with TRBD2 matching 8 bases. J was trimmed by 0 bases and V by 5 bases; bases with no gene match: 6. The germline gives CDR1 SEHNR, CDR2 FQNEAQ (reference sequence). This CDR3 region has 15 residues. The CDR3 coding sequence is TGTGCCAGCAGCCGGAGCGGGGGCAACTCCTACGAGCAGTACTTC. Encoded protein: CASSRSGGNSYEQYF.

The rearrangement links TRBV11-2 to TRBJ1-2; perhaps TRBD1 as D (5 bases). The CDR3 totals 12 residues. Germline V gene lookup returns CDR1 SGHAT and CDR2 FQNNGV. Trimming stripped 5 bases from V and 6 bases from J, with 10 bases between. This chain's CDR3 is CASSKGRDGYTF. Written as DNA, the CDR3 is TGTGCCAGCAGCAAGGGACGTGATGGCTACACCTTC.

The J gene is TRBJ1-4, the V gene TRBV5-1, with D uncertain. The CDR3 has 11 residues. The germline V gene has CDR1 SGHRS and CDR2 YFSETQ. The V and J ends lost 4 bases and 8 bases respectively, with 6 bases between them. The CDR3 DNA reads TGCGCCAGCAGCCGAGGGGAAAAACTGTTTTTT. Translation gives CASSRGEKLFF.

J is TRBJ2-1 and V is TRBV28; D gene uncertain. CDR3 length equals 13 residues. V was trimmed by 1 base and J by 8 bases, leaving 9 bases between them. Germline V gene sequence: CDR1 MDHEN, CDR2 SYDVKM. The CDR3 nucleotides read TGTGCCAGCAGTTTATCAGGAACCGATGAGCAGTTCTTC. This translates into CASSLSGTDEQFF.